This TCR beta chain was sequenced for a study of blood T cell repertoires in COVID-19. Germline V gene lookup returns CDR1 MRHNA and CDR2 SNTAGT. This CDR3 is 15 amino acids long. V dropped 5 bases and J dropped 3; count of bases not matched to a gene: 4. This clone was picked up one time. This study enrolled people aged about 18 to 90 from around 25 US geographic areas. Profiling relied on immunoSEQ multiplex PCR, and the TCRdb table lists in-frame clones only, not all of them. The sample shows roughly 43,000 clones, approximately 86% of them seen only once. Source material: PBMCs or T cells enriched from blood (not recorded which). The receptor comes from a woman in her 50s who had recovered from COVID-19. The V call is TRBV6-4, the J call TRBJ2-2; 9 bases map to TRBD2. CDR3 region: CASSSLAGYTGELFF. The CDR3 bases are TGTGCCAGCAGTTCACTAGCGGGTTACACCGGGGAGCTGTTTTTT.